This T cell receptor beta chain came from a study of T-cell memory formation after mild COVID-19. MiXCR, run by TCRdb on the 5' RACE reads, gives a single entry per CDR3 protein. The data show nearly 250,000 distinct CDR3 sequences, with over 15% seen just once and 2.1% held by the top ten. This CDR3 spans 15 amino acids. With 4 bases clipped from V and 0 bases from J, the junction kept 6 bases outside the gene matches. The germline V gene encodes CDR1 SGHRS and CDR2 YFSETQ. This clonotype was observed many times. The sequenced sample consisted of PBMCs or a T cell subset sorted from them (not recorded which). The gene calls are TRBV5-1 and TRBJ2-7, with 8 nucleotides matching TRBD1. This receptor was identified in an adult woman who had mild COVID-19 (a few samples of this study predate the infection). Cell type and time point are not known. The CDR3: CASSPGQGSSYEQYF. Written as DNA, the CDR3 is TGCGCCAGCAGCCCCGGACAGGGTTCCTCCTACGAGCAGTACTTC.